The sample holds a few counts of the clone carrying this T cell receptor (beta chain). Looked up from germline, CDR1 is SGHVS and CDR2 is FQNEAQ. This CDR3 region has 16 residues. With 2 bases clipped from V and 2 bases from J, the junction kept 7 bases outside the gene matches. Template material for amplifying TCR beta CDR3 regions consisted of RNA transcripts. The study used the HTBI primer set for a first-round RT-PCR of the TCR CDR3. Each CDR3 protein gets one entry after TCRdb re-called the multiplex PCR reads with MiXCR. The data contain around 490,000 distinct CDR3 sequences, just under 20% of them singletons. From more than 9.5 ml of fresh peripheral blood, PBMCs were isolated. The data were taken from a study of T cells in Graves' hyperthyroidism and ophthalmopathy.

The TCR comes from a middle-aged man with Graves' ophthalmopathy. Sequenced material: blood. This rearrangement joins TRBV7-8 to TRBJ2-3; 7 bases are a match to TRBD2. The CDR3 DNA reads as TGTGCCAGCAGCTTAAGGGACTACCCTCTCACAGATACGCAGTATTTT. The encoded protein is CASSLRDYPLTDTQYF.